The 14 T cell receptor beta chains below all came from one sample that was sequenced in a study of blood T cells in healthy people across ages. Sample-barcoded 5' priming and a J-beta primer mix drove a second PCR of roughly 7 to 11 cycles. TCRdb re-called the 5' RACE reads with MiXCR, one entry per CDR3 protein. The data show hundreds of thousands of distinct CDR3 sequences, with about 51% seen just once and about 13% held by the top ten. The sequenced material came from blood. The receptors derive from a woman older than 75 in good health.

The chain uses TRBV29-1 and TRBJ2-3; 8 bases line up with TRBD2. Trimming took 1 base from V and 4 from J; bases not matched to a gene: 13. The germline gives CDR1 SQVTM, CDR2 ANQGSEA. The CDR3 sequence is 17 residues long. The CDR3 region is CSVEAPGEREWSDTQYF. The CDR3 nucleotides read TGCAGCGTTGAAGCCCCCGGGGAGCGGGAGTGGTCAGATACGCAGTATTTT.

This clonotype came up many times. CDR3 in amino acids: CASSLYALGSNSPLHF. The CDR3 DNA reads TGCGCCAGCAGCCTCTACGCTTTAGGCTCGAATTCACCCCTCCACTTT. This chain uses TRBV5-1 with TRBJ1-6; D is undetermined. Per the germline V gene, CDR1 is SGHRS and CDR2 is YFSETQ. V was trimmed by 4 bases and J by 7 bases, leaving 18 bases between them. There are 16 residues in the CDR3.

DNA for the CDR3: TGCGCCAGCAGCCAAGATCAGGGGTGGGGGGCCAACGTCCTGACTTTC. It yields the protein CASSQDQGWGANVLTF. V usage is TRBV4-3 and J usage is TRBJ2-6; weak D call: TRBD1 (6 bases). The CDR3 has 16 amino acids. Looked up from germline, CDR1 is LGHNA and CDR2 is YSLEER. Trimming left V 0 bases short and J 4 bases short, with 10 bases between.

This clonotype came up a few times. A clone one base away is much larger, so this may be a read error. The V gene is TRBV5-1, the J gene TRBJ2-1; 8 bases align to TRBD1. V shed 3 bases and J 7 bases; nucleotides not matched to a gene: 9. Per the germline V gene, CDR1 is SGHRS and CDR2 is YFSETQ. The CDR3 has 15 amino acids. CDR3 nucleotides: TGCGCCAGCAGCTGGTCCGGACAGGGTACAAATGAGCAGTTCTTC. Encoded protein: CASSWSGQGTNEQFF.

This chain uses TRBV20-1 with TRBJ2-5; 9 nucleotides agree with TRBD1. The J call may be mistaken, given a closer DNA end match to TRBJ2-4. This CDR3 contains 14 residues. From germline, CDR1 is DFQATT and CDR2 SNEGSKA (reference sequence). CDR3 protein: CSAHRTGGDYIQYF. The CDR3 DNA is TGCAGTGCTCACCGAACAGGGGGCGACTACATTCAGTACTTC.

The chain links TRBV4-3 to TRBJ2-7, with TRBD1 matching over 7 bases. CDR1 is LGHNA and CDR2 is YSLEER in the germline V gene. The CDR3 has 14 amino acids. V was clipped by 4 bases and J by 5 bases; unmatched bases: 8. This chain's CDR3 is CASSLGQLRDEQYF. CDR3 nucleotide sequence: TGCGCCAGCAGCCTGGGACAGCTCCGGGACGAGCAGTACTTC.

V gene TRBV6-6 combines with J gene TRBJ2-1; perhaps TRBD2 as D (5 bases). CDR3 size: 13 residues. The germline V and J ends were trimmed by 5 bases and 4 bases, with 9 bases remaining between them. CDR1 is MNHNY, CDR2 SVGAGI, per germline (reference sequence). The CDR3 sequence is CASSARGYNEQFF. In nucleotides, the CDR3 is TGTGCCAGCAGTGCCCGGGGATACAATGAGCAGTTCTTC.

This clonotype turned up a few times. CDR3 residues: CASRGDFNEQYF. In nucleotides, the CDR3 is TGTGCCAGCAGGGGGGACTTCAATGAGCAGTACTTC. The chain employs TRBV2 and TRBJ2-1; tentative D call: TRBD2 (6 bases). The J call may be faulty, since TRBJ2-7 better matches the DNA end. CDR3 size: 12 residues. Germline CDR1 is SNHLY and CDR2 is FYNNEI.

The chain carries TRBV7-9 and TRBJ1-6; no reliable D call. Per germline, CDR1 SEHNR and CDR2 FQNEAQ (reference sequence). The CDR3 extends over 13 amino acids. V was cut by 1 base and J by 15 bases, with 13 bases left in between. The CDR3 DNA is TGTGCCAGCAGCTTAGAGGTGGGAATTCACCTCCACTTT. Translation gives CASSLEVGIHLHF.

This sequence joins TRBV7-2 and TRBJ2-6; D ambiguous. Trimming shortened V by 1 base and J by 0 bases, and 7 bases separated the two germline ends. Germline-derived CDR1 and CDR2 are SGHTA and FQGNSA. The CDR3 extends over 16 amino acids. CDR3 nucleotide sequence: TGTGCCAGCAGCTTAGAGGGCAGCTCTGGGGCCAACGTCCTGACTTTC. Translating it yields CASSLEGSSGANVLTF.

This clonotype was picked up a small number of times. The chain combines TRBV10-3 with TRBJ2-5; TRBD2 might be the D (6 bases). V shed 10 bases and J shed 7 bases, with 22 bases lying between them. The germline V gene encodes CDR1 ENHRY and CDR2 SYGVKD. The CDR3 has 14 residues. The CDR3 loop reads CATEFEWGLGTQYF. DNA of the CDR3: TGTGCCACTGAGTTTGAGTGGGGACTTGGGACCCAGTACTTC.

This clonotype occurred a few times. The chain links TRBV20-1 to TRBJ2-7; D might be TRBD2 (6 bases). From germline, CDR1 is DFQATT and CDR2 SNEGSKA (reference sequence). V was shortened by 2 bases and J by 3 bases, with 20 bases between the two germline ends. The CDR3 is 16 residues long. The chain's CDR3 is CSARRLSGVVFYEQYF. Written as DNA, the CDR3 is TGCAGTGCTAGAAGGCTATCGGGAGTGGTCTTCTACGAGCAGTACTTC.

The rearrangement uses TRBV2 and TRBJ2-4, with D perhaps matching TRBD1 or TRBD2 (5 bases each). Germline V lookup: CDR1 SNHLY, CDR2 FYNNEI. V was pared by 3 bases and J by 6 bases, with 6 bases between. CDR3 size: 12 residues. CDR3 DNA: TGTGCCAGCAGTGATGGGGGAAACATTCAGTACTTC. Translated: CASSDGGNIQYF.

The chain employs TRBV4-2 and TRBJ2-3; 14 positions agree with TRBD2. The CDR3 consists of 17 residues. Germline V gene lookup returns CDR1 LGHNA and CDR2 YNFKEQ. Trimming removed 3 bases from V and 4 bases from J; junction bases left unmatched: 6. The CDR3 protein is CASSQGLAGEVPDTQYF. The CDR3 DNA reads as TGTGCCAGCAGCCAGGGACTAGCGGGGGAAGTCCCAGATACGCAGTATTTT.